The T cell receptor (beta chain) described here comes from a study of early T cells in non-severe SARS-CoV-2 infection. In the study overall: Sequencing was performed on bulk RNA from unsorted whole blood, leaving chains unpaired. Overall study results and limits: VDJdb-based annotation leaned toward anti-spike CD8 responses and missed private and CD4 specificities.

Individual cDNA molecules each received unique molecular identifiers attached to them. TCRdb passed the 5' RACE reads through MiXCR, listing each CDR3 protein once. The table lists about 89,000 distinct CDR3 sequences, approximately 17% of them singletons. Comment on this clonotype: Its target is not known.

The material was whole blood, obtained at baseline. This TCR was recovered from an adult who was a healthcare worker with PCR-confirmed SARS-CoV-2 infection or an uninfected control (not recorded which).

The CDR3 DNA reads TGTGCCAGCAGGAGGACAGTCTCTGGAAACACCATATATTTT. Residues: CASRRTVSGNTIYF. The gene calls are TRBV6-1 and TRBJ1-3; perhaps TRBD1 as D (6 bases). V was clipped by 6 bases and J by 0 bases, with 9 bases between them. The CDR3 has 14 residues. The germline V gene encodes CDR1 MNHNS and CDR2 SASEGT.